Following are 7 T cell receptor beta chains from one sample sequenced in a study of CD8 T cells in Susac syndrome. The RNA, about 0.45 to 1 ug, was put through reverse transcription using random hexamers. A single record per CDR3 protein comes from TCRdb applying MiXCR to the immunoSEQ multiplex PCR reads. There are fewer than 90,000 distinct CDR3 sequences in the sample; approximately 95% occur only once, and roughly 0.97% lies in the top ten. Sequenced sample: CD8+ T cells from PBMCs. These TCRs come from a human donor with Susac syndrome.

The chain carries TRBV12-3 or TRBV12-4 and TRBJ1-3; D ambiguous. Trimming left V 3 bases short and J 4 bases short, with 7 bases between. The CDR3 runs to 13 residues. The CDR3 bases are TGTGCCAGCAGTTTGCCCAGCGGAAACACCATATATTTT. This codes for CASSLPSGNTIYF.

V usage is TRBV6-5 and J usage is TRBJ2-7; tentative D call: TRBD2 (5 bases). Trimming took 7 bases from V and 6 from J, leaving 13 bases between them. The CDR3 runs to 12 residues. Per the germline V gene, CDR1 is MNHEY and CDR2 is SVGAGI. CDR3 nucleotides: TGTGCCAGCACCGACGGAGGTCGCGAGCAGTACTTC. The encoded protein is CASTDGGREQYF.

The chain links TRBV7-9 to TRBJ2-2; D unresolved. Trimming removed 5 bases at V and 0 bases at J, with 4 bases between. This CDR3 contains 13 residues. CDR1 is SEHNR, CDR2 FQNEAQ, per germline (reference sequence). The CDR3, as DNA: TGTGCCAGCAGCGCGCCGAACACCGGGGAGCTGTTTTTT. Translation gives CASSAPNTGELFF.

The chain has TRBV4-3 and TRBJ1-5; D gene ambiguous. The CDR3 contains 15 residues. CDR1 and CDR2 (germline): LGHNA, YSLEER. Trimming removed 0 bases at V and 4 bases at J, with 10 bases between. CDR3 in DNA: TGCGCCAGCAGCCAAGATCGGCGGGGTAATCAGCCCCAGCATTTT. Protein sequence: CASSQDRRGNQPQHF.

V and J are TRBV4-3 and TRBJ2-7, with 8 bases that match TRBD2. The germline CDR1 and CDR2 sequences are LGHNA and YSLEER. V lost 0 bases, J lost 4 bases, and 14 bases stayed unmatched. The CDR3 spans 18 residues. CDR3 in amino acids: CASSQDTLPGLETYEQYF. CDR3 DNA: TGCGCCAGCAGCCAAGATACATTGCCGGGACTAGAAACTTACGAGCAGTACTTC.

This chain uses TRBV5-4 with TRBJ2-7, with TRBD1 matching over 10 bases. CDR1 and CDR2 from the germline V gene are SGHNT and YYREEE (reference sequence). V dropped 1 base and J dropped 4; count of bases not matched to a gene: 5. The CDR3 consists of 15 residues. The CDR3 coding sequence is TGTGCCAGCAGCTTGCGGGGACAGGGGATGTACGAGCAGTACTTC. Translation: CASSLRGQGMYEQYF.

This CDR3 reads CSVGGSGELFF. The CDR3 DNA follows: TGCAGCGTTGGAGGTTCCGGGGAGCTGTTTTTT. The chain is built from TRBV29-1 and TRBJ2-2; unclear D gene. The CDR3 spans 11 residues. V was clipped by 4 bases and J by 6 bases, with 6 bases between them. Germline loops: CDR1 SQVTM, CDR2 ANQGSEA.